This T cell receptor beta chain was profiled in a study of cytotoxic CD8 clonotypes in ibrutinib-treated CLL. Study summary: By median roughly 74 months, 12 had progressed and roughly 15 stayed remitted; responses had been 2 complete and around 25 partial. On average, each sample had roughly 260,000 productive templates and under 95,000 productive rearrangements. Study results and caveats: Public clonotypes were seen rarely and were contracted or stable on treatment.

Assay used: immunoSEQ multiplex PCR; TCRdb lists only in-frame clones, some missing. The sample consists of about 200,000 clones, nearly 80% of them appearing once. Points on this clone: Its antigen is as yet unknown.

Trimming stripped 8 bases from V and 2 bases from J, with 13 bases between. Per the germline V gene, CDR1 is MNHNS and CDR2 is SASEGT. This CDR3 comprises 13 residues. The clonotype comes from a human donor with chronic lymphocytic leukemia. The V and J genes are TRBV6-1 and TRBJ2-7, with D perhaps given as TRBD1 or TRBD2 (5 bases each). The source material was PBMCs, sampled after 12 months of ibrutinib treatment. CDR3 sequence reads: CASVDPGPYEQYF. CDR3 bases: TGTGCCAGCGTAGACCCGGGACCCTACGAGCAGTACTTC.